This TCR beta chain originates from a study of regulatory T cells in long-lasting Graves disease (dated by TCRdb to the early 2020s). Concerning the study at large: Patients with newly diagnosed Graves' disease had been on antithyroid drugs for under 3 months. Persistent Graves' disease patients were compared with newly diagnosed Graves' disease patients by peripheral blood TCR sequencing and RNA sequencing. The study was registered as a clinical trial and conducted in China. A total of about 33 samples underwent TCR sequencing, from some 13 patients with persistent Graves' disease and some 20 patients with newly diagnosed Graves' disease. Overall study outcomes, separate from this receptor: Compared with newly diagnosed patients, patients with persistent Graves' disease had lower TCR Shannon entropy and fewer highly expanded clones, which suggests clonal expansion. Sequencing and analysis were limited to the TCR beta chain. The authors noted that the small sample size was a limitation that may lower accuracy. Persistent patients shared more public clonotypes among themselves (around 3,000) than newly diagnosed patients did (over 950). Only peripheral blood was studied, because thyroid tissue, the primary lesion, was inaccessible.

According to the study, the label for this sample's time point signals: newly diagnosed GD, antithyroid drugs for less than 3 months. For both TCR sequencing and RNA sequencing, RNA was extracted from PBMCs using TRIzol. The diagnosis of Graves' disease followed American Thyroid Association guidelines. The patients came from an endocrinology department in Xi'an, China. Each patient gave approximately 8.8 milliliters of peripheral blood, collected in an EDTA anticoagulant tube. PBMCs were isolated by Ficoll Paque Plus density gradient separation without further T cell sorting. An Agilent 2100 Bioanalyzer and agarose gel were used to check RNA quality, and a NanoDrop 2000 was used to measure RNA concentration. This clonotype was counted ten times or more. Which antigen it targets is not known. Base qualities are not at hand, and no much larger clone is one base apart. The method behind the library was multiplex PCR. This sample was sequenced with an Illumina HiSeq 4000. TCR beta libraries were built with iRepertoire HTBI primers and Arm-PCR amplification of CDR3 regions. Before sequencing, the PCR products underwent gel purification. Under the source paper's analysis protocol: Gene usage analysis of CDR3 amino acid clonotypes relied on the roughly 58 TRBV and about 15 TRBJ segments identified across samples. COPE and FqMerger were used to merge the filtered high-quality paired reads into contigs. Contigs were aligned with BLAST to IMGT TRBV, TRBD and TRBJ reference genes, and CDR3 was defined per IMGT. Highly expanded clones were defined as clonotypes with a frequency above 0.1%. Shannon entropy served as the measure of repertoire diversity, while the Gini coefficient captured V-J evenness. A clonotype was considered public if more than one individual shared it. TCRdb trimmed the raw reads at Q25, called clones with MiXCR and kept productive beta chains. Rows matching on CDR3 protein sequence are summarized as one entry with the most common DNA and genes. The V and J calls were determined by TCRdb, not by the authors. The sample contains roughly 520,000 distinct CDR3 sequences, 12% of them found a single time. In total, the top ten clones hold about 8.3% of the sample.

This sample also belongs to another study, concerning T cells in Graves' hyperthyroidism and ophthalmopathy. Per the second study: Graves' hyperthyroidism was defined as stable when no progression to ophthalmopathy occurred over 18 months of follow-up. The hyperthyroidism patients were between 18 and 65 years old and newly diagnosed, with a disease duration of less than 2 months. Exclusion was applied to patients with uncontrolled infections, other autoimmune diseases, pregnancy or lactation. Clinical symptoms, serum thyroxine and TRAb, thyroid ultrasound, and orbital computed tomography formed the basis for the diagnoses. The first round of RT-PCR for the TCR CDR3 was performed with the HTBI primer set and the Qiagen OneStep RT-PCR kit. Most expanded thyroid clonotypes (frequency above 0.001) were also found in blood, which suggests that blood repertoires may mirror thyroid immune responses. Ophthalmopathy was separated from stable hyperthyroidism by a 13 V-J signature model, with about 86% sensitivity and about 84% specificity obtained in cross-validation and 80%/75% obtained in testing. During validation, the model predicted progression to ophthalmopathy a median of approximately 6.5 months ahead of onset, with around 71% sensitivity and less than 85% specificity. TCR V-J signatures able to tell the groups apart were searched for in a discovery cohort of more than 90 patients, of whom around 43 had Graves' ophthalmopathy and some 60 had stable Graves' hyperthyroidism. Prospective prediction of ophthalmopathy was tested in an independent validation cohort of 18 to 20 hyperthyroidism patients and around 16 patients who later progressed to ophthalmopathy. The approximately 100 discovery patients were divided at random into training and test sets in a 7:3 ratio. The study also compared thyroid tissue and blood T-cell repertoires from several Graves' hyperthyroidism patients. Following sampling, methimazole starting at 30 mg daily was given to hyperthyroidism patients, and high-dose intravenous methylprednisolone was given to ophthalmopathy patients. A second multiplex PCR round built the libraries, followed by size selection and purification. The libraries were sequenced on an Illumina HiSeq2000 using paired-end 100 bp reads. Raw data were processed with SOAPnuke, discarding reads with adapters, uncalled bases, mean Phred below 15, or no exact constant-primer or identifier match. COPE v1.2.5 was used to merge high-quality paired reads, and clonotypes were defined as unique nucleotide sequences. Clonotypes were aligned to IMGT TRBV, TRBD and TRBJ reference segments using MiTCR v1.1. Only V-J combinations with frequency above 0.0001, covering 99% to 99.2% of repertoires, were analysed. The TCS score was defined as the ratio of F50 (clonal expansion) to E x V (chaos), calculated using BLOSUM62-based TCRdist between CDR3 peptides within each V-J. Welch's t-statistics and random forest reduced around 520 V-J features to 10 to 15, which were used in a naive Bayes classifier (R e1071). No statistical method was used to fix the sample size in advance, and group allocation was not hidden from the investigators. TCR Vbeta CDR3 sequencing of 120 to 150 peripheral blood samples (43 ophthalmopathy, approximately 80 hyperthyroidism and approximately 17 progressor patients) is reported in the paper.

The clonotype comes from a woman in her twenties or thirties with Graves disease. Donor details come from another sample of the same person, matched by shared clones. This specimen was peripheral blood mononuclear cells (PBMCs), taken at new diagnosis, from a patient treated with antithyroid drugs.

For the CDR3, the sequence is CASSFQRESLHEQYF. The DNA sequence is given as TGTGCCAGCAGCTTTCAACGGGAGAGTCTCCACGAGCAGTACTTC. This sequence uses TRBV7-8 and TRBJ2-7; TRBD2 is a weak D gene call, 6 bases matching. CDR1 and CDR2 are drawn from the germline V gene: SGHVS, FQNEAQ. V and J are truncated by 3 bases and 5 bases respectively, leaving an intervening sequence of 17 bases. From its cysteine to its phenylalanine, the CDR3 spans 15 amino acids. Left in the record is the CDR3 DNA by itself, 45 bases read in frame from the first base.